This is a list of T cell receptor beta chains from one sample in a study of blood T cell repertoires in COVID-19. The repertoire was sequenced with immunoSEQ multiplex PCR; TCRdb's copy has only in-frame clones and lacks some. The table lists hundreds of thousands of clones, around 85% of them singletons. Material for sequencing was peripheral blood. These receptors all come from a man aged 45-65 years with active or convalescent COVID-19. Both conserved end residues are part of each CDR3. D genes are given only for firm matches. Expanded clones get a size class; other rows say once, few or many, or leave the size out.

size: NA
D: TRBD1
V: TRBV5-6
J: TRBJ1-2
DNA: TGTGCCAGCAGCCGACAGGGGGAGGTGAGCGGCTACACCTTC
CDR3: CASSRQGEVSGYTF

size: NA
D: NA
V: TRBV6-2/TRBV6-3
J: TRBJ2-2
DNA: TGTGCCAGCAGTCGCGGGGAGCTGTTTTTT
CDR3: CASSRGELFF

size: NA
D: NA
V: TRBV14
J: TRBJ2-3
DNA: TGTGCCAGCAGTCCTACCGTCGCGATCATCACAGATACGCAGTATTTT
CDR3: CASSPTVAIITDTQYF

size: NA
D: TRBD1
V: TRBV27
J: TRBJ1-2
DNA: TGTGCCAGCAGCCCGACAGGGGTTGGTGGCTACACCTTC
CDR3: CASSPTGVGGYTF

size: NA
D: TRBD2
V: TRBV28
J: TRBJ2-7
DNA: TGTGCCAGCAGTTTATTTGGGAGGGAAACCTACGAGCAGTACTTC
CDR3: CASSLFGRETYEQYF

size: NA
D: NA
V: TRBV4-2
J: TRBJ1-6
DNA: TGTGCCAGCAGCCAAGATATAGGGGCGTATAATTCACCCCTCCACTTT
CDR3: CASSQDIGAYNSPLHF

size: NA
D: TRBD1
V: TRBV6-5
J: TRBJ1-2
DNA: TGTGCCAGCAGTTGGACAGGCGAAGGGGGCTACACCTTC
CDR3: CASSWTGEGGYTF

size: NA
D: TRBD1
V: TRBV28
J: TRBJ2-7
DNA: TGTGCCAGCAGCTCGGGACAGCTCTACGAGCAGTACTTC
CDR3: CASSSGQLYEQYF

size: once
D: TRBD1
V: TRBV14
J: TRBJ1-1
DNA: TGTGCCAGCAGCCAACCGGGACAGACTCTTTCTGAAGCTTTCTTT
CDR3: CASSQPGQTLSEAFF

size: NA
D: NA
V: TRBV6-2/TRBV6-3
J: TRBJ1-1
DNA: TGTGCCAGCAGCCTACAGGGTCCCACTGAAGCTTTCTTT
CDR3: CASSLQGPTEAFF

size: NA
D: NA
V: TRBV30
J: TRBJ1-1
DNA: TGTGCCTGGAGTTCGGGACCCGGGGGCACTGAAGCTTTCTTT
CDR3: CAWSSGPGGTEAFF

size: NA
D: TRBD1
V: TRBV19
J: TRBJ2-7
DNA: TGTGCCAGTAGCCTCCGGGACAGGCAGGTACAGCAGTACTTC
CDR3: CASSLRDRQVQQYF

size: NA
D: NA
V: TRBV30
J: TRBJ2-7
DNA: TGTGCCTGGAGTGTTAACGCCTACTACGAGCAGTACTTC
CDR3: CAWSVNAYYEQYF

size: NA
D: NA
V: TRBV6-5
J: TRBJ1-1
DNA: TGTGCCAGCAGAGATACCGGGGGGCGCAACACTGAAGCTTTCTTT
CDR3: CASRDTGGRNTEAFF

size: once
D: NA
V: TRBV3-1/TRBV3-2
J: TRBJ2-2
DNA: TGTGCCAGCAGCCAAGATAAGATAGCGCTTACCGGGGAGCTGTTTTTT
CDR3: CASSQDKIALTGELFF

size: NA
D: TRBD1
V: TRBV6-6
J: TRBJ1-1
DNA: TGTGCCAGCAGTCCATCCCTACAGGGGGCCCTTATGAACACTGAAGCTTTCTTT
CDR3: CASSPSLQGALMNTEAFF

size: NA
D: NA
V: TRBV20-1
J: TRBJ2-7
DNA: TGCAGTGCTAGACTAACCTACGAGCAGTACTTC
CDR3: CSARLTYEQYF

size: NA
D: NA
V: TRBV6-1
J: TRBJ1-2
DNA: TGTGCCAGCAGTGAAGTCCGGGTCTTCACCTTC
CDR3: CASSEVRVFTF

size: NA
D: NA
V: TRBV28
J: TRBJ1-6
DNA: TGTGCCAGCATTTCAGGGGCCTCCTATAATTCACCCCTCCACTTT
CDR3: CASISGASYNSPLHF

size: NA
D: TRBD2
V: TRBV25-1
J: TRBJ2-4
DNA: TGTGCCAGCAGTGAAGGGGAGGGAGCCAAAAACATTCAGTACTTC
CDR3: CASSEGEGAKNIQYF

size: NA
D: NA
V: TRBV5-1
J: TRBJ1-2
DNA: TGCGCCAGCAGCTTGACAGCAAACTATGGCTACACCTTC
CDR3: CASSLTANYGYTF

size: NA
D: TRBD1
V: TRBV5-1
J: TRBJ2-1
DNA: TGCGCCAGCAGCTTGGGACAGGGGGCAGATGAGCAGTTCTTC
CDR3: CASSLGQGADEQFF

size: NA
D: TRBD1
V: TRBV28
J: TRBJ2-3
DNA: TGTGCCAGCAGCTCTCCGGGACAGGGGCTAGATACGCAGTATTTT
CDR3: CASSSPGQGLDTQYF

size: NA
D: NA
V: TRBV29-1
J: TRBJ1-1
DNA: TGCAGCGTTACCAGGGGCCGGAACACTGAAGCTTTCTTT
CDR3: CSVTRGRNTEAFF

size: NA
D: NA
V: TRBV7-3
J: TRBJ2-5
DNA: TGTGCCAGCAGCCCGGGGAGGGGGGAAGAGACCCAGTACTTC
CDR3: CASSPGRGEETQYF

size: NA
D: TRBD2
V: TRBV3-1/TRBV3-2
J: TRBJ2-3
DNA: TGTGCCAGCAGCCTAGGACGGACTAGCGGTACGCAGTATTTT
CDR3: CASSLGRTSGTQYF

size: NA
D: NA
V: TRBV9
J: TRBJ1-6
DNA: TGTGCCAGCAGCCGAGACAGGTCACCCCTCCACTTT
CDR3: CASSRDRSPLHF

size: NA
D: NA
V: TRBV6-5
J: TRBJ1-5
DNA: TGTGCCAGCAGTACGCGGGGGGCCAGACAGCCCCAGCATTTT
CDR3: CASSTRGARQPQHF

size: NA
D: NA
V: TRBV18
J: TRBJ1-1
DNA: TGTGCCAGCTCGCCAGACAGCATGAACACTGAAGCTTTCTTT
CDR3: CASSPDSMNTEAFF

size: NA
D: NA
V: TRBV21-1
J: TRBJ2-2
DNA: TGTGCCGGACTAGTCCGGGGGTACACCGGGGAGCTGTTTTTT
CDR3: CAGLVRGYTGELFF

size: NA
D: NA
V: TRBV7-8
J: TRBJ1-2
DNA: TGTGCCAGCAGCTTACAGGGAAACTATGGCTACACCTTC
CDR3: CASSLQGNYGYTF

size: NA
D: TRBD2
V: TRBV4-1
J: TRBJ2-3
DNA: TGCGCCAGCAGCGTAAGCGGGAGCGGTTCAGATACGCAGTATTTT
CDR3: CASSVSGSGSDTQYF

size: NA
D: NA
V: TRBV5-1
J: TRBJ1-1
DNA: TGCGCCGGTCCAAATATCCCGGGGCCCGAGGGGGACACTGAAGCTTTCTTT
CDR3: CAGPNIPGPEGDTEAFF

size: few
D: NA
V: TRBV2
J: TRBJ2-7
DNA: TGTGCCAGCAGTGGGGGCCTGTTCTACGAGCAGTACTTC
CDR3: CASSGGLFYEQYF

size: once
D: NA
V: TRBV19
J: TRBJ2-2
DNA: TGTGCCAGTAGATCCCACAGAAACACCGGGGAGCTGTTTTTT
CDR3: CASRSHRNTGELFF

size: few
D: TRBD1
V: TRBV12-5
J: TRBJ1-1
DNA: TGTGCTAGTGGTTTGCCCCTTACAGGGGCGAACACTGAAGCTTTCTTT
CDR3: CASGLPLTGANTEAFF

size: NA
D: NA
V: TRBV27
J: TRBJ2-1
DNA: TGTGCCAGCAGTGCCCCCGGGACAAAAGGGAATGAGCAGTTCTTC
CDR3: CASSAPGTKGNEQFF

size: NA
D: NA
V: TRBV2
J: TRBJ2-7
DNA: TGTGCCAGCAGGCCCCAGGACAGACCTTACGAGCAGTACTTC
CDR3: CASRPQDRPYEQYF

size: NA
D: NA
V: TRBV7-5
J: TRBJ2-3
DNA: TGTGTCAGAAGCCCTTCTAACCCAGATACGCAGTATTTT
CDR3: CVRSPSNPDTQYF

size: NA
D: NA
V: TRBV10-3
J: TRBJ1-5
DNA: TGTGCCATCAGTGACCGGGACAACAATCAGCCCCAGCATTTT
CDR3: CAISDRDNNQPQHF

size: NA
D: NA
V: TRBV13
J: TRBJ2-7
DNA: TGTGCCAGCAGCGGGACTTCTTCCTACGAGCAGTACTTC
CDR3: CASSGTSSYEQYF

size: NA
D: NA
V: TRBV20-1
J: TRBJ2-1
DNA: TGCAGTGCTAGTGTTCTAGGCACCTCCTACAATGAGCAGTTCTTC
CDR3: CSASVLGTSYNEQFF

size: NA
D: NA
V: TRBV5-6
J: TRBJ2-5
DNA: TGTGCCAGCAGCTACAGGGCGGAAGAGACCCAGTACTTC
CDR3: CASSYRAEETQYF

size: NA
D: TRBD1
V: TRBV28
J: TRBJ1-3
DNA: TGTGCCACTAATGACAGGGCTGGAAACACCATATATTTT
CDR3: CATNDRAGNTIYF

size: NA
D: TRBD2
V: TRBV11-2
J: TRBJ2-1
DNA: TGTGCCACCCATGGGGTAGCGGGGAATAACTACAATGAGCAGTTCTTC
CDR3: CATHGVAGNNYNEQFF

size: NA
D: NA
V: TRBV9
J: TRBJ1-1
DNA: TGTGCCAGCAGCGTAGGTCCGGGGGGCGGCACTGAAGCTTTCTTT
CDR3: CASSVGPGGGTEAFF

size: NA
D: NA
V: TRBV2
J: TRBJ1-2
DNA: TGTGCCAGCCTTTCCAATCCACGGTCGAGCTACACCTTC
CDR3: CASLSNPRSSYTF

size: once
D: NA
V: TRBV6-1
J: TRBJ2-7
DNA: TGTGCCAGCAGTGAAGCCCAGGCCTATGTCTACGAGCAGTACTTC
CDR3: CASSEAQAYVYEQYF

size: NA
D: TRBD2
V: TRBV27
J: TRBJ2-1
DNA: TGTGCCAGCAGTTTAACTAGCGGAAATGAGCAGTTCTTC
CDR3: CASSLTSGNEQFF